The 24 T cell receptor beta chains presented below share a single source sample, sequenced in a study of T cells in Graves' hyperthyroidism and ophthalmopathy. RNA transcripts served as the template for amplifying TCR beta CDR3 regions. With the HTBI primer set, the TCR CDR3 went through a first round of RT-PCR. TCRdb called the multiplex PCR reads again in MiXCR, with one record for every CDR3 protein. Seen here are 480,000 or so distinct CDR3 sequences, about 46% observed once, and the top ten hold around 47%. The sequenced sample consisted of peripheral blood or thyroid tissue (not recorded which). These receptor sequences come from an adult woman with Graves' disease, either hyperthyroidism or ophthalmopathy (not recorded which).

This clonotype was found many times. The genes are TRBV9 and TRBJ1-6; D call uncertain. Germline CDR1 and CDR2: SGDLS and YYNGEE. Trimming took 0 bases from V and 5 from J, leaving 6 bases between them. The CDR3 contains 14 residues. CDR3 residues: CASSVGSDNSPLHF. DNA of the CDR3: TGTGCCAGCAGCGTAGGTTCGGATAATTCACCCCTCCACTTT.

The V call is TRBV2, the J call TRBJ2-1; TRBD2 aligns across 9 bases. CDR3 length equals 14 residues. The V and J ends lost 9 bases and 10 bases, in that order; junction bases with no gene match: 13. Germline V gene data show CDR1 as SNHLY and CDR2 as FYNNEI. The chain's CDR3 is CASTRIAGAEEQFF. CDR3 DNA sequence: TGTGCCAGTACCCGGATAGCGGGAGCTGAGGAGCAGTTCTTC. Supplemented by reference TRBV2 and TRBJ2-1, the full variable domain reads EPEVTQTPSHQVTQMGQEVILRCVPISNHLYFYWYRQILGQKVEFLVSFYNNEISEKSEIFDDQFSVERPDGSNFTLKIRSTKLEDSAMYFCASTRIAGAEEQFFGPGTRLTVL.

The rearrangement uses TRBV2 and TRBJ1-1; maybe TRBD1 (6 bases). Trimming stripped 6 bases from V and 1 base from J, with 12 bases between. The CDR3 sequence is 14 residues long. Germline V CDR1 and CDR2: SNHLY, FYNNEI. This CDR3 is CASRAGAENTEAFF. CDR3 sequence (DNA): TGTGCCAGCAGGGCAGGGGCCGAGAACACTGAAGCTTTCTTT.

The V and J genes are TRBV3-1 and TRBJ2-2; D perhaps matches TRBD1 (5 bases). Germline-derived CDR1 and CDR2 are LGHDT and YNNKEL (reference sequence). Trimming removed 5 bases from V and 4 bases from J, with 11 bases in between. CDR3 length: 14 residues. CDR3 sequence reads: CASSYRQSTGELFF. CDR3 DNA: TGTGCCAGCAGCTATCGACAGAGCACCGGGGAGCTGTTTTTT.

The chain couples TRBV15 to TRBJ1-2; 8 bases match TRBD1. The length of the CDR3 is 14 residues. Per germline, CDR1 LNHNV and CDR2 YYDKDF (reference sequence). The V and J ends lost 5 bases and 6 bases, in that order; junction bases with no gene match: 8. CDR3 sequence: CATSSRTGFHGYTF. The CDR3 DNA reads TGTGCCACCAGCTCACGGACAGGGTTTCATGGCTACACCTTC.

This chain uses TRBV24-1 with TRBJ2-7, with a weak D call TRBD1 (5 bases). The CDR3 sequence is 13 residues long. The V and J ends lost 4 bases and 1 base respectively, with 7 bases between them. Germline V CDR1 and CDR2: KGHDR, SFDVKD. In DNA, the CDR3 is TGTGCCACCAGTGACTACAGGTCCTACGAGCAGTACTTC. Protein product: CATSDYRSYEQYF.

This clonotype has a handful of counts. The CDR3 protein is CASSFSLSGNILTYTF. The CDR3 DNA reads as TGTGCCAGCAGCTTCTCGCTAAGTGGGAATATCCTGACCTACACCTTC. J is TRBJ1-2 and V is TRBV13, with D unresolved. V lost 3 bases and J 10 bases, leaving 24 bases between the germline ends. CDR3 length: 16 amino acids. From germline, CDR1 is PRHDT and CDR2 FYEKMQ (reference sequence).

This rearrangement joins TRBV9 to TRBJ2-7; 9 nucleotides agree with TRBD1. Trimming removed 3 bases from V and 6 bases from J; junction bases left unmatched: 4. This CDR3 region has 13 residues. CDR1 is SGDLS, CDR2 YYNGEE, per germline. In DNA form, the CDR3 reads TGTGCCAGCAGCGCAGAGACAGGGGGCGAGCAGTACTTC. Its protein product is CASSAETGGEQYF. Full variable domain (remainder filled in from reference TRBV9 and TRBJ2-7): DSGVTQTPKHLITATGQRVTLRCSPRSGDLSVYWYQQSLDQGLQFLIQYYNGEERAKGNILERFSAQQFPDLHSELNLSSLELGDSALYFCASSAETGGEQYFGPGTRLTVT.

A single count supports this clonotype. The V gene is TRBV19, the J gene TRBJ1-2, with D possibly matching TRBD1 (6 bases). The V end was cut by 0 bases, the J end by 4 bases, with 18 bases between. The CDR3 extends over 17 amino acids. Germline V lookup: CDR1 LNHDA, CDR2 SQIVND (reference sequence). The CDR3 coding sequence is TGTGCCAGTAGTATAGATCGGGAACAGGACAGCTCCTATGGCTACACCTTC. Residues: CASSIDREQDSSYGYTF.

This clonotype was seen only once. The chain combines TRBV24-1 with TRBJ1-5; weak D call: TRBD1 (5 bases). The CDR3 covers 14 residues. CDR1 and CDR2 from the germline V gene are KGHDR and SFDVKD. Between the trimmed V and J ends, which lost 2 bases and 9 bases, there was a span of 13 bases. In DNA, the CDR3 is TGTGCCACCAGTGATTGGGTGACAGAGTCGCCCCAGCATTTT. It translates to CATSDWVTESPQHF.

The genes are TRBV27 and TRBJ1-2; 9 positions match TRBD1. The CDR3 spans 17 residues. V trimming: 5 bases; J trimming: 2 bases; junction bases outside the gene matches: 12. Looked up from germline, CDR1 is MNHEY and CDR2 is SMNVEV (reference sequence). The CDR3 DNA follows: TGTGCCAGCAGTCCCCGGGACAGGGTATTCCGAAACTATGGCTACACCTTC. It yields the protein CASSPRDRVFRNYGYTF.

The chain joins TRBV7-2 to TRBJ1-1; D is unresolved. There are 15 residues in the CDR3. Per the germline V gene, CDR1 is SGHTA and CDR2 is FQGNSA. Trimming pared 3 bases from V and 4 bases from J, leaving 15 bases between. The CDR3 DNA reads as TGTGCCAGCAGCTTGGGGTCGGGAGTTTTCACTGAAGCTTTCTTT. Protein product: CASSLGSGVFTEAFF.

The V gene is TRBV7-9, the J gene TRBJ1-3; unclear D gene. There are 16 residues in the CDR3. Trimming cost V 1 base and J 8 bases, with 18 bases left between them. Germline assignment: CDR1 SEHNR and CDR2 FQNEAQ (reference sequence). CDR3 bases: TGTGCCAGCAGCTTAGGTCAGGATAACTATGGCTACACCATATATTTT. Translated: CASSLGQDNYGYTIYF. Complete variable domain (other parts from reference TRBV7-9 and TRBJ1-3): DTGVSQNPRHKITKRGQNVTFRCDPISEHNRLYWYRQTLGQGPEFLTYFQNEAQLEKSRLLSDRFSAERPKGSFSTLEIQRTEQGDSAMYLCASSLGQDNYGYTIYFGEGSWLTVV.

This clonotype was found many times. V usage is TRBV7-9 and J usage is TRBJ1-2; the D gene is possibly TRBD1 (5 bases). V gave up 1 base and J gave up 1 base, with 7 bases separating them. Germline assignment: CDR1 SEHNR and CDR2 FQNEAQ (reference sequence). This CDR3 is built from 14 residues. In DNA form, the CDR3 reads TGTGCCAGCAGCTTAGGGGGGAATAACTATGGCTACACCTTC. Protein: CASSLGGNNYGYTF.

This clonotype was seen only a few times. The CDR3 spells CASSLYGGRNEQFF. In DNA form, the CDR3 reads TGTGCCAGCAGCTTATACGGGGGAAGGAATGAGCAGTTCTTC. This chain joins TRBV7-3 and TRBJ2-1; D might be TRBD2 (6 bases). The CDR3 spans 14 residues. Trimming removed 2 bases from V and 7 bases from J, with 12 bases in between. The germline gives CDR1 SGHTA, CDR2 FQGTGA.

This clonotype has a single count. V is TRBV12-3 or TRBV12-4 and J is TRBJ1-4; D call uncertain. Trimming took 10 bases from V and 6 from J, leaving 18 bases between them. CDR3 length: 14 amino acids. The DNA of the CDR3 is TGTGCCATCAGGCGCGCCATGCTCTATGAAAAACTGTTTTTT. Amino acids: CAIRRAMLYEKLFF.

As concerns this clonotype: The conserved phenylalanine or tryptophan normally closing the CDR3 is absent here, so this likely arose from a read error. The chain links TRBV20-1 to TRBJ2-7; 8 bases align to TRBD1. In germline, CDR1 is DFQATT, CDR2 SNEGSKA (reference sequence). This CDR3 spans 15 amino acids. V dropped 5 bases and J dropped 1; count of bases not matched to a gene: 10. The CDR3 coding sequence is TGCAGTGCTCCGTGGGGACAGGCACCTTCCTACGAGCAGTACCTC. Amino acid sequence: CSAPWGQAPSYEQYL.

This clonotype was counted only a few times. This chain uses TRBV29-1 with TRBJ2-7; no clear D gene. CDR1 is SQVTM and CDR2 is ANQGSEA in the germline V gene. The V gene lost 1 base and the J gene lost 5 bases, with 12 bases spanning the gap. The CDR3 is 13 residues long. As DNA, the CDR3 is TGCAGCGTTGAAGGGGGAACGAAGAACGAGCAGTACTTC. This codes for CSVEGGTKNEQYF.

This clonotype was found a few times. The chain carries TRBV28 and TRBJ1-1, with D tentatively TRBD1 (5 bases). CDR3 size: 15 residues. Germline assignment: CDR1 MDHEN and CDR2 SYDVKM. The V end lost 1 base, the J end lost 4 bases, and 13 bases lay between the germline ends. CDR3 protein: CASSLLSTGGTEAFF. Here the CDR3 DNA reads TGTGCCAGCAGTTTATTAAGTACGGGGGGCACTGAAGCTTTCTTT.

The chain joins TRBV10-3 to TRBJ1-2, with 8 bases that match TRBD1. This CDR3 is built from 14 residues. Trimming took 7 bases from V and 8 from J; bases not matched to a gene: 12. Per the germline V gene, CDR1 is ENHRY and CDR2 is SYGVKD. The CDR3 reads CAIKASDRGDGYTF. CDR3 nucleotide sequence: TGTGCCATCAAGGCTAGCGACAGGGGTGACGGCTACACCTTC.

The chain links TRBV7-9 to TRBJ1-4; no definite D call. The CDR3 is 15 amino acids. Looked up from germline, CDR1 is SEHNR and CDR2 is FQNEAQ (reference sequence). The germline V and J ends were trimmed by 0 bases and 3 bases, with 8 bases remaining between them. The CDR3 is CASSLASGANEKLFF. The CDR3 coding sequence is TGTGCCAGCAGCTTAGCGTCCGGGGCTAATGAAAAACTGTTTTTT.

This clonotype appeared many times. The genes are TRBV7-8 and TRBJ1-3, with D unclear. V was trimmed by 5 bases and J by 4 bases, leaving 3 bases between them. The CDR3 covers 11 residues. Per germline, CDR1 SGHVS and CDR2 FQNEAQ. CDR3 loop: CASSMGNTIYF. CDR3 bases: TGTGCCAGCAGCATGGGAAACACCATATATTTT. Full variable domain (outside the CDR3, taken from reference TRBV7-8 and TRBJ1-3): GAGVSQSPRYKVAKRGQDVALRCDPISGHVSLFWYQQALGQGPEFLTYFQNEAQLDKSGLPSDRFFAERPEGSVSTLKIQRTQQEDSAVYLCASSMGNTIYFGEGSWLTVV.

Details on this clonotype: A single base separates this from a much larger clone, so it may be a read error. The CDR3 carries no conserved terminal phenylalanine or tryptophan, so it likely arises from a read error. The rearrangement uses TRBV20-1 and TRBJ1-1, with D perhaps matching TRBD1 (5 bases). The CDR3 is 15 amino acids. Germline V gene data show CDR1 as DFQATT and CDR2 as SNEGSKA (reference sequence). The V end lost 3 bases, the J end lost 0 bases, and 14 bases lay between the germline ends. CDR3 residues: CSASRGRSLNTEAFL. The CDR3 DNA is TGCAGTGCTAGTAGGGGCCGGAGCTTGAACACTGAAGCTTTCCTT.

The V and J genes are TRBV2 and TRBJ2-7; D gene unclear. This CDR3 has 12 residues. Trimming removed 3 bases at V and 3 bases at J, with 6 bases between. CDR1 SNHLY and CDR2 FYNNEI come from the germline V gene. CDR3 loop: CASSEILYEQYF. The CDR3 DNA is TGTGCCAGCAGTGAGATACTCTACGAGCAGTACTTC.